These 30 T cell receptor beta chains originate from one sample sequenced in a study of T cell responses to AZD1222 COVID-19 vaccine. Repertoires were generated with immunoSEQ multiplex PCR, while TCRdb's copy carries only in-frame clones and drops some. Of 100,000 to 150,000 clones in the sample, about 89% were seen once. The sample here was peripheral blood, taken on day 0 of AZD1222 vaccination. These receptors were obtained from an adult in good health.

The chain has TRBV5-1 and TRBJ2-1; D unresolved. CDR3 length: 15 residues. V shed 5 bases and J shed 4 bases, with 16 bases lying between them. Germline V CDR1 and CDR2: SGHRS, YFSETQ. The CDR3 loop reads CASSPDPGLYNEQFF. Written as DNA, the CDR3 is TGCGCCAGCAGTCCTGACCCGGGCCTTTACAATGAGCAGTTCTTC.

In its sample, this clone was seen once. The chain couples TRBV6-5 to TRBJ1-2; the match to TRBD1 covers 11 bases. The length of the CDR3 is 15 residues. Looked up from germline, CDR1 is MNHEY and CDR2 is SVGAGI. The V and J ends lost 2 bases and 7 bases, in that order; junction bases with no gene match: 6. The CDR3 reads CASSYTTGQGVGYTF. CDR3 DNA: TGTGCCAGCAGTTACACAACGGGACAGGGGGTTGGCTACACCTTC.

The V gene is TRBV19, the J gene TRBJ2-7, with 9 bases fitting TRBD1. CDR1 and CDR2 from the germline V gene are LNHDA and SQIVND (reference sequence). CDR3 size: 15 residues. The trim removed 5 bases at V and 4 bases at J, leaving 9 bases unmatched. The CDR3 region has the DNA TGTGCCAGTAGTTGGTCGGGACAGGGCGGTTACGAGCAGTACTTC. It is translated as CASSWSGQGGYEQYF.

The chain couples TRBV6-2 or TRBV6-3 to TRBJ2-7; 7 bases line up with TRBD1. The CDR3 has 13 residues. With 7 bases clipped from V and 9 bases from J, the junction kept 12 bases outside the gene matches. The V gene's germline CDR1 is MNHEY and CDR2 SVGEGT. This CDR3 reads CASNPPRTGRQYF. In DNA form, the CDR3 reads TGTGCCAGCAACCCCCCGAGGACAGGTAGGCAGTACTTC.

The V gene is TRBV20-1, the J gene TRBJ2-1, with 8 bases lining up with TRBD1. This CDR3 comprises 17 residues. The germline CDR1 and CDR2 sequences are DFQATT and SNEGSKA (reference sequence). V shed 3 bases, J shed 0 bases, and the junction held 10 bases outside the gene matches. As DNA, the CDR3 is TGCAGTGCTAGTCTCCCTCCCGGACAGGGCTCCTACAATGAGCAGTTCTTC. This sequence encodes CSASLPPGQGSYNEQFF.

The rearrangement joins TRBV6-5 to TRBJ2-2; D gene ambiguous. Between the trimmed V and J ends, which lost 0 bases and 0 bases, there was a span of 8 bases. Germline V gene sequence: CDR1 MNHEY, CDR2 SVGAGI. The CDR3 sequence is 16 residues long. The CDR3 spells CASSYSKQTNTGELFF. DNA of the CDR3: TGTGCCAGCAGTTACTCGAAACAGACGAACACCGGGGAGCTGTTTTTT.

The rearrangement joins TRBV7-9 to TRBJ2-1; D uncertain. V lost 0 bases to trimming and J lost 2 bases, with 8 bases between them. This CDR3 has 15 amino acids. Germline CDR1 is SEHNR and CDR2 is FQNEAQ (reference sequence). CDR3 coding DNA: TGTGCCAGCAGCTTAGCCAACGGACCCTACAATGAGCAGTTCTTC. Translation gives CASSLANGPYNEQFF.

This chain connects TRBV2 to TRBJ1-1; 8 bases align to TRBD1. The V segment lost 5 bases and the J segment 4 bases; nucleotides outside the gene matches: 9. Germline CDR1 and CDR2: SNHLY and FYNNEI. The CDR3 contains 15 residues. In DNA, the CDR3 is TGTGCCAGCAGTCAATCGACAGGGGTAGGCACTGAAGCTTTCTTT. The encoded protein is CASSQSTGVGTEAFF. Supplemented by reference TRBV2 and TRBJ1-1, the full variable domain reads EPEVTQTPSHQVTQMGQEVILRCVPISNHLYFYWYRQILGQKVEFLVSFYNNEISEKSEIFDDQFSVERPDGSNFTLKIRSTKLEDSAMYFCASSQSTGVGTEAFFGQGTRLTVV.

V and J are TRBV4-3 and TRBJ1-2; D is unresolved. Germline V gene sequence: CDR1 LGHNA, CDR2 YSLEER. This CDR3 has 14 residues. V was clipped by 0 bases and J by 6 bases, with 11 bases between them. The CDR3 here is CASSQEGFTHGYTF. CDR3 sequence (DNA): TGCGCCAGCAGCCAAGAGGGGTTTACACATGGCTACACCTTC.

This chain uses TRBV5-8 with TRBJ2-3; D is possibly TRBD2 (7 bases). Germline lookup yields CDR1 SGHTS and CDR2 YDEGEE. This CDR3 is built from 17 residues. Between the trimmed V and J ends, which lost 3 bases and 1 base, there was a span of 18 bases. The CDR3, as DNA: TGTGCCAGCAGCTACTTGACAGGACGGGGGGGCACAGATACGCAGTATTTT. This translates into CASSYLTGRGGTDTQYF.

The genes are TRBV18 and TRBJ1-1; D gene ambiguous. Germline values: CDR1 KGHSH, CDR2 LQKENI. V shed 4 bases and J shed 4 bases, with 16 bases lying between them. The CDR3 length is 15 residues. CDR3 sequence reads: CASSLSIEQATEAFF. CDR3 DNA: TGTGCCAGCTCACTATCTATCGAGCAGGCCACTGAAGCTTTCTTT.

This clone has a single count. V and J are TRBV3-1 (or the pseudogene TRBV3-2) and TRBJ2-7, with D maybe TRBD1 (5 bases). V was pared by 1 base and J by 6 bases, with 10 bases between. CDR1 is LGHDT and CDR2 is YNNKEL in the germline V gene (reference sequence). This CDR3 region has 13 residues. The CDR3 DNA sequence: TGTGCCAGCAGCCAAGGCTGGACACGCGAGCAGTACTTC. It codes for CASSQGWTREQYF.

This clone appeared a single time. This sequence joins TRBV28 and TRBJ1-2; no definite D call. The germline V gene has CDR1 MDHEN and CDR2 SYDVKM. This CDR3 contains 13 residues. V gave up 6 bases and J gave up 4 bases, with 12 bases separating them. This CDR3 reads CASSGGKPYGYTF. As DNA, the CDR3 is TGTGCCAGCAGCGGAGGGAAACCCTATGGCTACACCTTC.

The chain recombines TRBV28 with TRBJ1-3; D possibly corresponds to TRBD1 (5 bases). The CDR3 totals 13 residues. Trimming removed 7 bases at V and 4 bases at J, with 11 bases between. CDR1 MDHEN and CDR2 SYDVKM come from the germline V gene. DNA of the CDR3: TGTGCCAGCAAGGGGCCCGCCGGAAACACCATATATTTT. Translated, it gives CASKGPAGNTIYF.

The chain carries TRBV14 and TRBJ2-2; 12 bases are shared with TRBD2. Germline CDR1 and CDR2: SGHDN and FVKESK. V was clipped by 4 bases and J by 5 bases; unmatched bases: 17. CDR3 length equals 20 residues. CDR3 protein: CASSPEGGLAGLKGTGELFF. Written as DNA, the CDR3 is TGTGCCAGCAGCCCTGAGGGCGGACTAGCGGGACTTAAGGGGACCGGGGAGCTGTTTTTT.

The chain is built from TRBV7-8 and TRBJ2-3; D not resolved. The length of the CDR3 is 14 residues. Germline V lookup: CDR1 SGHVS, CDR2 FQNEAQ. With 0 bases removed from V and 10 bases from J, the gap between germline ends came to 14 bases. CDR3 residues: CASSLAEGMAAQYF. The CDR3, as DNA: TGTGCCAGCAGCTTAGCTGAAGGGATGGCGGCGCAGTATTTT. Full variable domain (rest looked up from reference TRBV7-8 and TRBJ2-3): GAGVSQSPRYKVAKRGQDVALRCDPISGHVSLFWYQQALGQGPEFLTYFQNEAQLDKSGLPSDRFFAERPEGSVSTLKIQRTQQEDSAVYLCASSLAEGMAAQYFGPGTRLTVL.

The V and J genes are TRBV15 and TRBJ2-5; 7 nucleotides match TRBD2. Per germline, CDR1 LNHNV and CDR2 YYDKDF (reference sequence). The junction had 8 bases not matched to a gene; V was cut back by 2 bases and J by 2 bases. This CDR3 spans 16 amino acids. As DNA, the CDR3 is TGTGCCACCAGCAGATCTGGACTAGATCGTCAAGAGACCCAGTACTTC. This encodes CATSRSGLDRQETQYF.

This clone was picked up one time. The rearrangement uses TRBV10-2 and TRBJ2-2, with unresolved D. The CDR3 covers 13 residues. Germline V lookup: CDR1 WSHSY, CDR2 SAAADI. V lost 5 bases, J lost 6 bases, and 10 bases lay in between. DNA of the CDR3: TGCGCCAGCAGTCCCAGATTGTCCGGGGAGCTGTTTTTT. It translates to CASSPRLSGELFF.

The chain joins TRBV7-3 to TRBJ2-2, with D tentatively TRBD1 (5 bases). The CDR3 length is 15 residues. The germline CDR1 and CDR2 sequences are SGHTA and FQGTGA. Trimming removed 2 bases at V and 4 bases at J, with 11 bases between. The CDR3 loop is CASSLQGGRTGELFF. In DNA, the CDR3 is TGTGCCAGCAGCTTACAGGGTGGTCGCACCGGGGAGCTGTTTTTT.

The gene calls are TRBV18 and TRBJ2-1; D might be TRBD1 (6 bases). Germline V gene data show CDR1 as KGHSH and CDR2 as LQKENI. Trimming pared 6 bases from V and 10 bases from J, leaving 13 bases between. This CDR3 has 12 amino acids. The CDR3 loop is CASSPQGPEQFF. CDR3 in DNA: TGTGCCAGCTCGCCTCAGGGGCCGGAGCAGTTCTTC.

The chain has TRBV27 and TRBJ2-1; the D gene is possibly TRBD2 (5 bases). V lost 6 bases to trimming and J lost 9 bases, with 24 bases between them. CDR3 size: 16 residues. Per germline, CDR1 MNHEY and CDR2 SMNVEV (reference sequence). CDR3 bases: TGTGCCAGCAGGGGGTTAGGAGGAATCGTTGGTAGTGAGCAGTTCTTC. Encoded protein: CASRGLGGIVGSEQFF.

As for this clone: Sequence at one end of the junction differs from germline and may be a read error. V usage is TRBV30 and J usage is TRBJ1-2, with D possibly TRBD1 on 5 matching bases. This CDR3 contains 10 residues. Germline CDR1 and CDR2: GTSNPN and SVGIG (reference sequence). The CDR3 DNA reads as TGTGCCCCGACGGGGGTCCTCCTTTCGTTC. As protein: CAPTGVLLSF.

The chain uses TRBV7-8 and TRBJ2-2, with 7 bases identical to TRBD2. Losses at the gene ends were 5 bases for V and 7 bases for J; bases not matched to a gene: 10. Germline V gives CDR1 SGHVS, CDR2 FQNEAQ. The CDR3 length is 15 residues. This chain's CDR3 is CASSRRGVVGGELFF. The CDR3 nucleotides read TGTGCCAGCAGCCGACGGGGGGTGGTCGGCGGGGAGCTGTTTTTT.

This chain connects TRBV4-2 to TRBJ1-4; no definite D call. The germline V gene has CDR1 LGHNA and CDR2 YNFKEQ. The CDR3 has 13 amino acids. V was trimmed by 0 bases and J by 11 bases, leaving 10 bases between them. This chain's CDR3 is CASSQEKGRKLFF. The CDR3 nucleotides are TGTGCCAGCAGCCAAGAAAAAGGGCGGAAACTGTTTTTT.

The chain is built from TRBV3-1 (or the pseudogene TRBV3-2) and TRBJ1-5, with 9 bases fitting TRBD1. The CDR3 has 15 amino acids. The germline V gene has CDR1 LGHDT and CDR2 YNNKEL (reference sequence). J lost 6 bases, V lost 3 bases, and 6 bases had no gene match. In nucleotides, the CDR3 is TGTGCCAGCAGCCAGGACGGACAGGGGTTTCAGCCCCAGCATTTT. It encodes CASSQDGQGFQPQHF.

The J gene is TRBJ1-6, the V gene TRBV18; D is uncertain. Germline V gene lookup returns CDR1 KGHSH and CDR2 LQKENI. V lost 4 bases to trimming and J lost 8 bases, with 15 bases between them. The CDR3 sequence is 15 residues long. CDR3 amino acids: CASSLTRETDSPLHF. CDR3 DNA: TGTGCCAGCTCACTAACCCGGGAGACTGATTCACCCCTCCACTTT.

This clone showed up just once. This chain connects TRBV4-3 to TRBJ1-3; D call uncertain. This CDR3 is 14 amino acids long. CDR1 is LGHNA and CDR2 is YSLEER in the germline V gene. V was shortened by 1 base and J by 2 bases, with 6 bases between the two germline ends. CDR3 nucleotide sequence: TGCGCCAGCAGCCAAGCGAATACTGGAAACACCATATATTTT. Its protein product is CASSQANTGNTIYF.

The chain recombines TRBV23-1 with TRBJ1-5, with unresolved D. TRBV23-1 qualifies as an ORF whose function is uncertain. V dropped 5 bases and J dropped 8 bases, with 16 bases sitting between them. The CDR3 sequence is 14 residues long. Here the CDR3 reads CASSSLWRAEPQHF. Here the CDR3 DNA reads TGCGCCAGCAGTTCCCTATGGAGGGCGGAGCCCCAGCATTTT.

This chain links TRBV11-2 with TRBJ1-2; D gene uncertain. Germline V gives CDR1 SGHAT, CDR2 FQNNGV. The CDR3 is made up of 12 amino acids. The V end was cut by 5 bases, the J end by 4 bases, with 8 bases between. Here the CDR3 reads CASSAHVYGYTF. CDR3 nucleotide sequence: TGTGCCAGCAGCGCACACGTCTATGGCTACACCTTC.

The V call is TRBV6-2 or TRBV6-3, the J call TRBJ2-7, with D maybe TRBD2 (5 bases). This CDR3 is 14 amino acids long. Trimming shortened V by 3 bases and J by 3 bases, and 12 bases separated the two germline ends. Looked up from germline, CDR1 is MNHEY and CDR2 is SVGEGT. The DNA for the CDR3 is TGTGCCAGCAGTTATGGAGGTACCCACTACGAGCAGTACTTC. Its translation: CASSYGGTHYEQYF.